The 32 T cell receptor beta chains in this list originate from one sample, sequenced in a study of blood T cells in healthy people across ages. The use of a sample-barcoded 5' primer and a J-beta primer mix characterized a second PCR of about 6 to 11 cycles. In TCRdb, the 5' RACE reads were re-called with MiXCR into one record per CDR3 protein. There are more than 900,000 distinct CDR3 sequences in the sample; 20% to 25% occur only once, and about 0.72% lies in the top ten. In addition, the sample was reused for a study of T cells of mothers and their children.

Material: blood. These receptors were taken from a girl aged 2 to 10 in good health.

J is TRBJ2-7 and V is TRBV18, with 13 bases identical to TRBD2. Germline CDR1 KGHSH, CDR2 LQKENI. CDR3 length: 12 amino acids. V shed 6 bases and J 12 bases; nucleotides not matched to a gene: 5. CDR3 protein: CASSPGTSGTYF. The CDR3 nucleotides read TGTGCCAGCTCGCCCGGGACTAGCGGGACGTACTTC.

This clonotype was observed a handful of times. The genes are TRBV4-3 and TRBJ2-5; TRBD1 matches at 8 bases. The V segment lost 3 bases and the J segment 7 bases; nucleotides outside the gene matches: 4. Germline CDR1 LGHNA, CDR2 YSLEER. The CDR3 runs 13 residues. CDR3 sequence reads: CASSQDRDWTQYF. The CDR3 DNA sequence: TGCGCCAGCAGCCAGGACAGGGATTGGACCCAGTACTTC.

The chain uses TRBV7-6 and TRBJ2-5; 14 nucleotides align to TRBD2. TRBJ2-1 explains the end of the DNA better; the J call may be wrong. The CDR3 spans 18 residues. Germline-derived CDR1 and CDR2 are SGHVS and FNYEAQ. In DNA, the CDR3 is TGTGCCAGCAGCCCCAGGAATCCGGGACTAGCGGGGGATAATGAGCAGTTCTTC. It is translated as CASSPRNPGLAGDNEQFF.

The sample holds a few counts of this clonotype. One junction end disagrees with the germline gene, perhaps due to a read error. This chain connects TRBV5-5 to TRBJ2-1; 9 bases agree with TRBD2. CDR1 is SGHKS and CDR2 is YYEKEE in the germline V gene (reference sequence). CDR3 size: 17 residues. This CDR3 is CASSLGFTSGLVRQHVF. The CDR3 DNA sequence: TGTGCCAGCAGCTTGGGTTTTACTAGCGGGTTGGTACGTCAGCATGTCTTC.

Details on this clonotype: The junction does not match germline at one end; this may be a read error. CDR3 residues: CASSLLWNRGEETQYF. CDR3 coding DNA: TGTGCCAGCAGCTTATTGTGGAACAGGGGAGAAGAGACCCAGTACTTT. This chain connects TRBV7-2 to TRBJ2-5; 7 bases are shared with TRBD1. The germline CDR1 and CDR2 sequences are SGHTA and FQGNSA. The CDR3 is 16 residues long.

This clonotype was counted a few times. This rearrangement joins TRBV6-2 or TRBV6-3 to TRBJ1-2; D is unresolved. Germline CDR1 is MNHEY and CDR2 is SVGEGT. The CDR3 has 14 amino acids. Trimming stripped 2 bases from V and 5 bases from J, with 12 bases between. The CDR3, as DNA: TGTGCCAGCAGTTACGGCCAAGCGGAGTATGGCTACACCTTC. Protein: CASSYGQAEYGYTF.

This clonotype was seen a few times. V is TRBV28 and J is TRBJ1-2; D is unclear. CDR1 is MDHEN and CDR2 is SYDVKM in the germline V gene. This CDR3 comprises 13 residues. Trimming stripped 6 bases from V and 3 bases from J, with 11 bases between. CDR3 region: CASRSGTYYGYTF. CDR3 bases: TGTGCCAGCAGGTCGGGAACCTACTATGGCTACACCTTC.

This clonotype appeared a few times. The genes are TRBV6-2 or TRBV6-3 and TRBJ2-3; maybe TRBD2 (5 bases). Germline-derived CDR1 and CDR2 are MNHEY and SVGEGT. The CDR3 spans 15 residues. Trimming left V 8 bases short and J 2 bases short, with 17 bases between. The chain's CDR3 is CASAGGIRATDTQYF. The CDR3 region has the DNA TGTGCCAGCGCCGGAGGCATACGGGCCACAGATACGCAGTATTTT.

The rearrangement uses TRBV7-9 and TRBJ2-1, with D uncertain. The CDR3 contains 15 residues. V was trimmed by 3 bases and J by 6 bases, leaving 15 bases between them. Germline V gives CDR1 SEHNR, CDR2 FQNEAQ (reference sequence). CDR3 sequence (DNA): TGTGCCAGCAGCTTGGTCCAGCCAGTATCCAATGAGCAGTTCTTC. Amino acids: CASSLVQPVSNEQFF. The full variable domain, in which reference TRBV7-9 and TRBJ2-1 provide the parts outside the CDR3, is DTGVSQNPRHKITKRGQNVTFRCDPISEHNRLYWYRQTLGQGPEFLTYFQNEAQLEKSRLLSDRFSAERPKGSFSTLEIQRTEQGDSAMYLCASSLVQPVSNEQFFGPGTRLTVL.

This clonotype was detected only a few times. The chain recombines TRBV6-6 with TRBJ1-2; no clear D gene. From germline, CDR1 is MNHNY and CDR2 SVGAGI (reference sequence). The CDR3 has 13 residues. Trimming took 7 bases from V and 4 from J, leaving 13 bases between them. In DNA, the CDR3 is TGTGCCAGCATGCAATGGGTCGGCTATGGCTACACCTTC. Amino acids: CASMQWVGYGYTF.

CDR3 loop: CSPGPIYGYTF. The CDR3 region has the DNA TGCAGCCCAGGCCCCATCTATGGCTACACCTTC. The rearrangement uses TRBV29-1 and TRBJ1-2; D ambiguous. The CDR3 is 11 amino acids. Trimming took 8 bases from V and 4 from J, leaving 11 bases between them. Looked up from germline, CDR1 is SQVTM and CDR2 is ANQGSEA.

The chain is built from TRBV7-2 and TRBJ2-5; TRBD1 is a possible D gene (6 bases). The CDR3 runs to 13 residues. Germline CDR1 reads SGHTA; CDR2 reads FQGNSA. The V gene lost 6 bases and the J gene lost 5 bases, with 13 bases spanning the gap. This CDR3 reads CASRDTGWETQYF. The CDR3 nucleotides are TGTGCCAGCAGAGACACAGGGTGGGAGACCCAGTACTTC.

This clonotype was seen a handful of times. The V gene is TRBV5-1, the J gene TRBJ2-4; D perhaps matches TRBD2 (6 bases). The germline CDR1 and CDR2 sequences are SGHRS and YFSETQ. V was clipped by 0 bases and J by 7 bases, with 14 bases between them. The CDR3 has 15 residues. In DNA, the CDR3 is TGCGCCAGCAGCTTGGCCTCGGGGGAGGACAACATTCAGTACTTC. Encoded protein: CASSLASGEDNIQYF.

The table lists this clonotype with a few counts. The genes are TRBV15 and TRBJ2-1, with TRBD2 identical over 10 bases. This CDR3 has 17 amino acids. V shed 3 bases and J 9 bases; nucleotides not matched to a gene: 14. Germline loops: CDR1 LNHNV, CDR2 YYDKDF (reference sequence). CDR3 in amino acids: CATSSSSGGAPFPEQFF. The CDR3 coding sequence is TGTGCCACCAGCAGTTCTAGCGGGGGAGCTCCCTTTCCTGAGCAGTTCTTC.

This clonotype has just a few counts. V is TRBV6-6 and J is TRBJ2-5, with 10 bases lining up with TRBD2. Looked up from germline, CDR1 is MNHNY and CDR2 is SVGAGI (reference sequence). This CDR3 comprises 13 residues. J gave up 4 bases and V 7 bases, and 3 bases lay outside the gene matches. The CDR3 sequence: CASTKRGGETQYF. DNA of the CDR3: TGTGCCAGCACTAAGCGGGGGGGAGAGACCCAGTACTTC.

The V and J genes are TRBV6-6 and TRBJ2-6; TRBD2 might be the D (6 bases). V was pared by 8 bases and J by 3 bases, with 11 bases between. The V gene's germline CDR1 is MNHNY and CDR2 SVGAGI (reference sequence). The CDR3 loop spans 14 amino acids. As DNA, the CDR3 is TGTGCCAGCGTTCGGGGGAGTGGGGCCAACGTCCTGACTTTC. As protein: CASVRGSGANVLTF.

The rearrangement uses TRBV4-1 and TRBJ2-5; TRBD1 matches 9 bases. TRBJ2-1 matches the DNA end more closely, so the J call is doubtful. The CDR3 runs to 15 residues. CDR1 and CDR2 (germline): MGHRA, YSYEKL. This chain's CDR3 is CASSRGTGTTNEQFF. CDR3 coding DNA: TGCGCCAGCAGCCGCGGGACAGGGACTACCAATGAGCAGTTCTTC.

The table lists this clonotype with a few counts. The V call is TRBV9, the J call TRBJ1-5; no reliable D call. The CDR3 length is 13 residues. Germline V gene sequence: CDR1 SGDLS, CDR2 YYNGEE. Trimming removed 3 bases from V and 5 bases from J, with 9 bases in between. CDR3 amino acids: CASSGDDHQPQHF. The DNA of the CDR3 is TGTGCCAGCAGCGGAGACGATCATCAGCCCCAGCATTTT.

The chain is built from TRBV9 and TRBJ2-7; 8 bases align to TRBD2. Per the germline V gene, CDR1 is SGDLS and CDR2 is YYNGEE. The V and J ends lost 4 bases and 6 bases, in that order; junction bases with no gene match: 15. The CDR3 contains 16 residues. CDR3 loop: CASSPRSGTSLREQYF. DNA of the CDR3: TGTGCCAGCAGCCCACGATCCGGGACTAGTCTGCGCGAGCAGTACTTC.

This clonotype has ten or more counts. The rearrangement links TRBV3-1 to TRBJ1-1, with D perhaps TRBD1 (5 bases). The ends were cut back, 2 bases at V and 7 bases at J, with 14 bases in the middle. The CDR3 is made up of 14 amino acids. Germline CDR1 and CDR2: LGHDT and YNNKEL (reference sequence). CDR3 nucleotides: TGTGCCAGCAGCCAAAACCGCCATGGGGGTGAAGCTTTCTTT. Its translation: CASSQNRHGGEAFF.

The genes are TRBV29-1 and TRBJ1-1; no reliable D call. Per germline, CDR1 SQVTM and CDR2 ANQGSEA. V lost 3 bases and J lost 7, with 9 bases in between. The CDR3 runs 11 residues. CDR3 nucleotide sequence: TGCAGCGTTGATGAAGCGCTTGAAGCTTTCTTT. As protein: CSVDEALEAFF.

The chain recombines TRBV10-3 with TRBJ1-1; D perhaps matches TRBD1 (6 bases). There are 16 residues in the CDR3. V dropped 6 bases and J dropped 3 bases, with 20 bases sitting between them. CDR1 and CDR2 (germline): ENHRY, SYGVKD. The CDR3 coding sequence is TGTGCCATCAGCCCGGGGGCGGGTTGGGACGACACTGAAGCTTTCTTT. As protein: CAISPGAGWDDTEAFF.

As regards this clonotype: A read error is likely, as this CDR3 ends without the conserved phenylalanine or tryptophan. The CDR3 coding sequence is TGCAGCGTTGAATTACTCGGTCTTGCAGATACGCAGTATCTT. This encodes CSVELLGLADTQYL. The chain carries TRBV29-1 and TRBJ2-3; D ambiguous. Germline V CDR1 and CDR2: SQVTM, ANQGSEA. V lost 2 bases to trimming and J lost 4 bases, with 13 bases between them. CDR3 length: 14 amino acids.

The sample holds many counts of this clonotype. J is TRBJ2-1 and V is TRBV18; TRBD2 aligns across 13 bases. V dropped 2 bases and J dropped 0; count of bases not matched to a gene: 7. Germline V gives CDR1 KGHSH, CDR2 LQKENI. This CDR3 has 19 residues. The CDR3 sequence: CASSPGGLAGPISYNEQFF. In DNA form, the CDR3 reads TGTGCCAGCTCACCAGGGGGACTAGCGGGACCGATCTCCTACAATGAGCAGTTCTTC.

This chain joins TRBV12-5 and TRBJ2-1, with a tentative D call TRBD2 (5 bases). CDR1 and CDR2 (germline): LGHNT, FRNRAP. This CDR3 has 16 amino acids. Trimming pared 3 bases from V and 9 bases from J, leaving 21 bases between. CDR3 coding DNA: TGTGCTAGTGGTTTCGGTAGCGAGTCCCAACAAGGTGAGCAGTTCTTC. Translated: CASGFGSESQQGEQFF.

The chain couples TRBV29-1 to TRBJ2-6; no clear D. This CDR3 has 13 amino acids. CDR1 and CDR2 from the germline V gene are SQVTM and ANQGSEA. Deletions cut 5 bases from V and 0 bases from J, with 5 bases between. CDR3 coding DNA: TGCAGCGTTTGGGACTCTGGGGCCAACGTCCTGACTTTC. Its translation is CSVWDSGANVLTF.

The gene calls are TRBV4-3 and TRBJ2-3; 8 bases map to TRBD1. The CDR3 has 15 residues. The trim removed 5 bases at V and 4 bases at J, leaving 8 bases unmatched. Germline V gene sequence: CDR1 LGHNA, CDR2 YSLEER. The CDR3 loop reads CASSMTGARADTQYF. CDR3 in DNA: TGCGCCAGCAGCATGACAGGGGCTAGGGCAGATACGCAGTATTTT.

This clonotype was recorded a few times. The CDR3 here is CSVAPSGGETQYF. The CDR3 DNA sequence: TGCAGCGTTGCTCCTAGCGGGGGAGAGACCCAGTACTTC. The chain combines TRBV29-1 with TRBJ2-7; 10 bases map to TRBD2. The tail of the sequence fits TRBJ2-5 better, so the J call may be wrong. CDR1 SQVTM and CDR2 ANQGSEA come from the germline V gene. The length of the CDR3 is 13 residues.

This clonotype occurred a few times. V gene TRBV27 combines with J gene TRBJ2-5, with D perhaps TRBD1 (6 bases). The V gene's germline CDR1 is MNHEY and CDR2 SMNVEV (reference sequence). CDR3 length: 15 amino acids. Trimming took off 4 bases at V and 3 bases at J, with 15 bases between the two ends. CDR3: CASSSVDRREETQYF. CDR3 DNA: TGTGCCAGCAGTTCGGTCGACAGGCGAGAAGAGACCCAGTACTTC.

This chain links TRBV7-9 with TRBJ2-1; 14 bases fit TRBD2. The CDR3 runs 15 residues. V shed 3 bases, J shed 8 bases, and the junction held 3 bases outside the gene matches. The V gene's germline CDR1 is SEHNR and CDR2 FQNEAQ (reference sequence). Written as DNA, the CDR3 is TGTGCCAGCAGCTTGACTAGCGGGGGGGTCGATGAGCAGTTCTTC. Translated: CASSLTSGGVDEQFF.

This clonotype was seen a handful of times. The chain uses TRBV4-1 and TRBJ1-5, with 8 positions matching TRBD1. CDR3 length equals 16 residues. Per the germline V gene, CDR1 is MGHRA and CDR2 is YSYEKL. Trimming cost V 0 bases and J 7 bases; bases outside gene matches: 8. As DNA, the CDR3 is TGCGCCAGCAGCCAAGAAGAGACAGGGGTACAACAGCCCCAGCATTTT. This codes for CASSQEETGVQQPQHF.

This clonotype was seen more than once but under ten times. The chain links TRBV7-9 to TRBJ2-1, with 9 bases aligning to TRBD2. V trimming: 5 bases; J trimming: 2 bases; junction bases outside the gene matches: 16. Germline V lookup: CDR1 SEHNR, CDR2 FQNEAQ (reference sequence). This CDR3 contains 19 residues. This CDR3 is CASSPSRTLGLAAYNEQFF. The CDR3 coding sequence is TGTGCCAGCAGCCCATCAAGAACCTTGGGACTAGCTGCCTACAATGAGCAGTTCTTC.